These 21 T cell receptor beta chains originate from one sample sequenced in a study of identical twins. TCRdb used MiXCR to reprocess the 5' RACE reads, holding one entry per CDR3 protein. The sample holds approximately 260,000 distinct CDR3 sequences, about 8.5% seen once. These sequences were also reported in another study, on yellow fever vaccine responses in identical twins.

Sequences were obtained from CD8+ T cells sorted from blood. These receptors were taken from a young woman in good health.

This sequence joins TRBV12-3 or TRBV12-4 and TRBJ1-1; 7 bases agree with TRBD1. V was clipped by 2 bases and J by 6 bases; unmatched bases: 9. The CDR3 spans 15 residues. The CDR3 loop reads CASSLWGRGEAEAFF. CDR3 DNA sequence: TGTGCCAGCAGTTTATGGGGCAGGGGGGAGGCTGAAGCTTTCTTT.

This clonotype was counted between two and nine times. The chain uses TRBV5-5 and TRBJ2-7, with a weak D call TRBD1 (7 bases). Trimming pared 2 bases from V and 4 bases from J, leaving 10 bases between. The CDR3 loop spans 13 amino acids. From germline, CDR1 is SGHKS and CDR2 YYEKEE (reference sequence). The CDR3 DNA reads TGTGCCAGCAGCTTTTCAGGGGGGTACGAGCAGTACTTC. Its translation: CASSFSGGYEQYF.

The genes are TRBV7-9 and TRBJ1-1; 11 bases align to TRBD1. There are 16 residues in the CDR3. The germline gives CDR1 SEHNR, CDR2 FQNEAQ (reference sequence). Losses at the gene ends were 5 bases for V and 5 bases for J; bases not matched to a gene: 10. CDR3 nucleotide sequence: TGTGCCAGCAGCGACGGACAGGGGGCGAGTTGGACTGAAGCTTTCTTT. This encodes CASSDGQGASWTEAFF. Combining the CDR3 with reference TRBV7-9 and TRBJ1-1 gives the whole variable domain DTGVSQNPRHKITKRGQNVTFRCDPISEHNRLYWYRQTLGQGPEFLTYFQNEAQLEKSRLLSDRFSAERPKGSFSTLEIQRTEQGDSAMYLCASSDGQGASWTEAFFGQGTRLTVV.

The chain uses TRBV27 and TRBJ2-5; 15 bases are a match to TRBD2. J lost 5 bases, V lost 4 bases, and 8 bases had no gene match. This CDR3 is built from 17 residues. Germline CDR1 reads MNHEY; CDR2 reads SMNVEV (reference sequence). CDR3 bases: TGTGCCAGCAGTTCCAGAGGACTAGCGGGGGGGAGCGAGACCCAGTACTTC. This gives the protein CASSSRGLAGGSETQYF.

This clonotype was counted at least ten times. V usage is TRBV28 and J usage is TRBJ2-1; D possibly corresponds to TRBD2 (6 bases). Between the trimmed V and J ends, which lost 4 bases and 1 base, there was a span of 11 bases. This CDR3 spans 15 amino acids. Germline V gene data show CDR1 as MDHEN and CDR2 as SYDVKM. The chain's CDR3 is CASSYRDSSYNEQFF. CDR3 sequence (DNA): TGTGCCAGCAGTTACCGGGACTCATCCTACAATGAGCAGTTCTTC.

On this clonotype itself: The junction departs from the called germline gene at one end, perhaps through a read error. J is TRBJ2-1 and V is TRBV6-4; D might be TRBD2 (6 bases). Looked up from germline, CDR1 is MRHNA and CDR2 is SNTAGT. This CDR3 has 13 residues. The CDR3 region has the DNA TGTGCCAGTCGGGACTGGTCCTCCAATGAGCAGTTCTTC. It encodes CASRDWSSNEQFF.

This CDR3 is CASSHRDIETEAFF. The CDR3 coding sequence is TGTGCCAGCAGTCACAGGGACATAGAGACTGAAGCTTTCTTT. The chain has TRBV27 and TRBJ1-1; tentative D call: TRBD1 (6 bases). Germline values: CDR1 MNHEY, CDR2 SMNVEV (reference sequence). Trimming shortened V by 5 bases and J by 5 bases, and 15 bases separated the two germline ends. The CDR3 sequence is 14 residues long.

This clonotype was counted a few times. The J gene is TRBJ1-4, the V gene TRBV15; 7 nucleotides agree with TRBD1. Trimming took 2 bases from V and 8 from J; bases not matched to a gene: 8. The CDR3 covers 15 residues. CDR1 and CDR2 from the germline V gene are LNHNV and YYDKDF (reference sequence). CDR3 sequence (DNA): TGTGCCACCAGCAGATTGACAGGGTTTGAAGAAAAACTGTTTTTT. Protein: CATSRLTGFEEKLFF. Full variable domain (outside the CDR3, taken from reference TRBV15 and TRBJ1-4): DAMVIQNPRYQVTQFGKPVTLSCSQTLNHNVMYWYQQKSSQAPKLLFHYYDKDFNNEADTPDNFQSRRPNTSFCFLDIRSPGLGDTAMYLCATSRLTGFEEKLFFGSGTQLSVL.

This clonotype has just a few counts. The J gene is TRBJ2-7, the V gene TRBV20-1, with D tentatively TRBD1 (5 bases). The CDR3 is 13 residues long. Trimming removed 0 bases at V and 3 bases at J, with 9 bases between. Germline CDR1 DFQATT, CDR2 SNEGSKA (reference sequence). CDR3 region: CSARDLDSYEQYF. As DNA, the CDR3 is TGCAGTGCTAGAGATTTAGACAGCTACGAGCAGTACTTC.

This clonotype was observed a handful of times. V is TRBV29-1 and J is TRBJ2-7; 9 nucleotides line up with TRBD1. The germline gives CDR1 SQVTM, CDR2 ANQGSEA. The CDR3 has 12 amino acids. Trimming took 1 base from V and 6 from J; bases not matched to a gene: 1. Here the CDR3 DNA reads TGCAGCGTTGAAGGGACAGGGGCCGAGCAGTACTTC. Protein: CSVEGTGAEQYF.

The chain has TRBV18 and TRBJ2-2, with TRBD1 identical over 7 bases. This CDR3 region has 17 residues. Trimming at V came to 3 bases and at J to 0 bases, leaving 7 bases not matched to a gene. Per germline, CDR1 KGHSH and CDR2 LQKENI. CDR3 amino acids: CASSPKDRSTNTGELFF. For the CDR3, the DNA is TGTGCCAGCTCACCTAAGGACAGGTCAACGAACACCGGGGAGCTGTTTTTT.

The V gene is TRBV5-4, the J gene TRBJ2-2, with 10 bases lining up with TRBD2. The CDR3 extends over 20 amino acids. CDR1 and CDR2 from the germline V gene are SGHNT and YYREEE (reference sequence). With V trimmed by 2 bases and J by 0 bases, 13 bases remained unmatched. The CDR3 DNA reads TGTGCCAGCAGCTTTAGCCGGGGACTAGCGTATATTTCGAACACCGGGGAGCTGTTTTTT. This sequence encodes CASSFSRGLAYISNTGELFF.

This clonotype has only a few counts. The rearrangement uses TRBV29-1 and TRBJ2-1; TRBD1 agrees at 7 bases. Trimming took 7 bases from V and 3 from J; bases not matched to a gene: 9. CDR1 and CDR2 (germline): SQVTM, ANQGSEA. The CDR3 totals 14 residues. This chain's CDR3 is CSATGTAVYNEQFF. The CDR3 DNA reads TGCAGCGCTACCGGGACAGCAGTCTACAATGAGCAGTTCTTC.

The chain couples TRBV14 to TRBJ1-1, with D uncertain. V lost 0 bases and J lost 5, with 16 bases in between. Germline-derived CDR1 and CDR2 are SGHDN and FVKESK. The CDR3 length is 16 residues. CDR3 residues: CASSQDVLSGNTEAFF. The CDR3 DNA follows: TGTGCCAGCAGCCAAGATGTCCTTTCGGGGAATACTGAAGCTTTCTTT. The full variable domain, its missing parts supplied by reference TRBV14 and TRBJ1-1, is EAGVTQFPSHSVIEKGQTVTLRCDPISGHDNLYWYRRVMGKEIKFLLHFVKESKQDESGMPNNRFLAERTGGTYSTLKVQPAELEDSGVYFCASSQDVLSGNTEAFFGQGTRLTVV.

This sequence joins TRBV12-3 or TRBV12-4 and TRBJ2-5; D not certain. V was trimmed by 6 bases and J by 5 bases, leaving 13 bases between them. There are 13 residues in the CDR3. The DNA for the CDR3 is TGTGCCAGCAGCCTAGGTATTATCGAGACCCAGTACTTC. It encodes CASSLGIIETQYF.

This clonotype was detected a few times. The rearrangement uses TRBV4-1 and TRBJ1-1; TRBD1 is a possible D gene (6 bases). Trimming removed 6 bases from V and 6 bases from J, with 14 bases in between. The CDR3 sequence is 13 residues long. Germline lookup yields CDR1 MGHRA and CDR2 YSYEKL. For the CDR3, the DNA is TGCGCCAGCAGGCCACAGGGTACCGCTGAAGCTTTCTTT. Translation gives CASRPQGTAEAFF.

About this clonotype: A read error may account for a junction end that differs from germline. V usage is TRBV12-3 or TRBV12-4 and J usage is TRBJ1-5, with D uncertain. This CDR3 comprises 19 residues. CDR3 DNA: TGTGCCTGCAGTTTAGAGGATGGGTCGGGGATCGGGGGCAATCAGCCCCAGCATTTT. This translates into CACSLEDGSGIGGNQPQHF.

The chain links TRBV24-1 to TRBJ2-1, with D maybe TRBD2 (6 bases). This CDR3 contains 17 residues. The germline V gene encodes CDR1 KGHDR and CDR2 SFDVKD. Between the trimmed V and J ends, which lost 4 bases and 0 bases, there was a span of 15 bases. The CDR3 nucleotides read TGTGCCACCAGTGACCCCGGGGACTTTAGCTCCTACAATGAGCAGTTCTTC. The encoded protein is CATSDPGDFSSYNEQFF.

V gene TRBV29-1 combines with J gene TRBJ2-2; D is unresolved. Germline V CDR1 and CDR2: SQVTM, ANQGSEA. The V end was cut by 5 bases, the J end by 3 bases, with 7 bases between. This CDR3 comprises 12 residues. DNA for the CDR3: TGCAGCGTTCCCTCCCACACCGGGGAGCTGTTTTTT. It is translated as CSVPSHTGELFF.

The genes are TRBV3-1 and TRBJ2-3; 7 bases agree with TRBD2. V dropped 4 bases and J dropped 2; count of bases not matched to a gene: 15. In germline, CDR1 is LGHDT, CDR2 YNNKEL (reference sequence). CDR3 length equals 18 residues. Here the CDR3 reads CASSPHPRPGLNTDTQYF. The CDR3 nucleotides read TGTGCCAGCAGCCCCCACCCCCGTCCGGGACTAAACACAGATACGCAGTATTTT.

The gene calls are TRBV5-1 and TRBJ2-1, with TRBD1 identical over 11 bases. The CDR3 contains 14 residues. V gave up 3 bases and J gave up 8 bases; unmatched junction bases: 4. Germline V gene lookup returns CDR1 SGHRS and CDR2 YFSETQ. CDR3 DNA sequence: TGCGCCAGCAGCTCCGGGACAGGGGGGTATGAGCAGTTCTTC. Residues: CASSSGTGGYEQFF.